This T cell receptor (beta chain) was recovered during a study of neurological immune-mediated disorders. Background on the study: The disease course was relapsing-remitting in approximately 31 and secondary progressive in about 9% of the roughly 35 multiple sclerosis patients.

CDR3 length: 14 residues. V was shortened by 1 base and J by 4 bases, with 10 bases between the two germline ends. The germline CDR1 and CDR2 sequences are SGHVS and FQNEAQ. This clonotype was counted ten times or more. Its antigen is currently unknown. Study results and caveats: Any association between clinical or MRI features and the multiple sclerosis repertoire cluster was absent. Private repertoires in all groups were suggested, as expanded clones shared no CDR3 amino acid sequences across subjects.

As for time point: longitudinal time-point 1 (baseline). 5'RACE with 10-nucleotide random UMIs generated the cDNA. TCRdb called the 5' RACE reads again in MiXCR, with one record for every CDR3 protein. The data hold roughly 36,000 distinct CDR3 sequences, with 3.2% observed a single time. Sequenced input: PBMCs. J is TRBJ1-1 and V is TRBV7-8; no clear D. The sequence was collected from a woman aged 60 to 75 with multiple sclerosis. DNA of the CDR3: TGTGCCAGCAGCTTAGTGCTAGGTCCCACTGAAGCTTTCTTT. This sequence encodes CASSLVLGPTEAFF. Based on the CDR3 plus reference TRBV7-8 and TRBJ1-1, the full variable domain is GAGVSQSPRYKVAKRGQDVALRCDPISGHVSLFWYQQALGQGPEFLTYFQNEAQLDKSGLPSDRFFAERPEGSVSTLKIQRTQQEDSAVYLCASSLVLGPTEAFFGQGTRLTVV.